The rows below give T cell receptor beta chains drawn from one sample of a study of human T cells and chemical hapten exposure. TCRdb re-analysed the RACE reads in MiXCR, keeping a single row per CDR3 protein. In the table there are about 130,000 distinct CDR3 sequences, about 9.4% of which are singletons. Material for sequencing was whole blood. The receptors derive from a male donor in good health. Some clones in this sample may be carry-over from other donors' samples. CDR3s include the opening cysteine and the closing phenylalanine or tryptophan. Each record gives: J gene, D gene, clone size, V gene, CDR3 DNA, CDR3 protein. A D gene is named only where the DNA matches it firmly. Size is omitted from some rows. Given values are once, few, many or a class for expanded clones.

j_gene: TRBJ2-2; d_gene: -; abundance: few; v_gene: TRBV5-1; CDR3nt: TGCGCCAGCAGCATAGTGAACACCGGGGAGCTGTTTTTT; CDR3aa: CASSIVNTGELFF
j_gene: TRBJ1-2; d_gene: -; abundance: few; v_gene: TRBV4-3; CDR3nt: TGCGCCAGCAGCCAAGTACTACAGGGAAGCGATGGCTACACCTTC; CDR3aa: CASSQVLQGSDGYTF
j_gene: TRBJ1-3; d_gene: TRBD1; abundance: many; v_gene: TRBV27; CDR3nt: TGTGCCAGCAGCCGTGGACAGGACTCTGGAAACACCATATATTTT; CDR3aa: CASSRGQDSGNTIYF
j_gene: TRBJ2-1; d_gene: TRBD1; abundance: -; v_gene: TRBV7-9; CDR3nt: TGTGCCAGCAGCCTTAGACAGGGGAAAGGGGGCTCCTACAATGAGCAGTTCTTC; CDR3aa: CASSLRQGKGGSYNEQFF
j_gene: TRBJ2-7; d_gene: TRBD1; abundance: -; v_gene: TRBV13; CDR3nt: TGTGCCAGCAGCTCCATGGGACAGGCGGCCTACGAGCAGTACTTC; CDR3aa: CASSSMGQAAYEQYF
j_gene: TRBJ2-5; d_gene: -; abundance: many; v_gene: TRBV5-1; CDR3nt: TGCGCCAGCAGCTTCCAAAGGGAAGAGACCCAGTACTTC; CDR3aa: CASSFQREETQYF
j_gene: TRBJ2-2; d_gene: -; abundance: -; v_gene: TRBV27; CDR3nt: TGTGCCAGCAGTTTACTCCCCGGGGGCCCGAACACCGGGGAGCTGTTTTTT; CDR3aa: CASSLLPGGPNTGELFF
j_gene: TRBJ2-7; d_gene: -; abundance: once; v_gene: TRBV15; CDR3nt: TGTGCCACCAGCAGAGATCTACGGGGTGGGTACGAGCAGTACTTC; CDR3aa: CATSRDLRGGYEQYF
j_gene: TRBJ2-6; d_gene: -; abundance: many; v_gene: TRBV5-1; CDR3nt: TGCGCCAGCAGCTTGGTAGCATCGGCTGGGGCCAACGTCCTGACTTTC; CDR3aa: CASSLVASAGANVLTF
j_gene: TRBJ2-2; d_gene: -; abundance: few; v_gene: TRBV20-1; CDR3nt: TGCAGTGCTAGAGATCAGGGCAGGGGCCGAGGGGAGCTGTTTTTT; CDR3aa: CSARDQGRGRGELFF
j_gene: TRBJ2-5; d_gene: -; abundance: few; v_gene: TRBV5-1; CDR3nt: TGCGCCAGCAGCTTGGTGGGGCAGGTCCAAGAGACCCAGTACTTC; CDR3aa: CASSLVGQVQETQYF
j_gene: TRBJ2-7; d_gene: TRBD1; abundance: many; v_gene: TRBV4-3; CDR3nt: TGCGCCAGCAGCCAGGGGACAGGGCTATACGAGCAGTACTTC; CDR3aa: CASSQGTGLYEQYF
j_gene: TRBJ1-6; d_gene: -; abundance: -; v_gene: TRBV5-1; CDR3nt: TGCGCCAGCACGGAGGGAATCTCCTATAATTCACCCCTCCACTTT; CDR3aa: CASTEGISYNSPLHF
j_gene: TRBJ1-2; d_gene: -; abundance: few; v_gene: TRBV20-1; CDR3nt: TGCAGTGCTAGAGATCCGGGGGGGGGCTATGGCTACACCTTC; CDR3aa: CSARDPGGGYGYTF
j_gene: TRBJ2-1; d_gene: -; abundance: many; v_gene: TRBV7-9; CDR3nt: TGTGCCAGCAGCCCCCTGGCGGGCAGGTCCTACAATGAGCAGTTCTTC; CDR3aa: CASSPLAGRSYNEQFF
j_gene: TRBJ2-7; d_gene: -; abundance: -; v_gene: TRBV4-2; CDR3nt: TGTGCCAGCAGCCAAGATCCTAGGAACTACGAGCAGTACTTC; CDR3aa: CASSQDPRNYEQYF
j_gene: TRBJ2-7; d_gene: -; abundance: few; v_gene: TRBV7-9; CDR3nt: TGTGCCAGCAGCTCCCCCGGGCGCGAGCAGTACTTC; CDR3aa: CASSSPGREQYF
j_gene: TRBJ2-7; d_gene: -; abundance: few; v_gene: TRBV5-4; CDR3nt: TGTGCCAGCAGCCTGACACCGGACTACGAGCAGTACTTC; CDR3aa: CASSLTPDYEQYF
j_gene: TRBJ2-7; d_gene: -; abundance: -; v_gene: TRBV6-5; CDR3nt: TGTGCCACGTTCAAAGGGGGGAGCTCCTACGAGCAGTACTTC; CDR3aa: CATFKGGSSYEQYF
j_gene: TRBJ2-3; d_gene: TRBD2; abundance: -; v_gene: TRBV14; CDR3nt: TGTGCCAGCAGCCAAGAGACTAGCGGACACACAGATACGCAGTATTTT; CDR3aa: CASSQETSGHTDTQYF